Below, 26 T cell receptor beta chains from the same sample are listed, as sequenced in a study of blood T cells in healthy people across ages. A J-beta primer mix and a sample-barcoded 5' primer were used in a second PCR of roughly 6 to 11 cycles. MiXCR was run by TCRdb on the 5' RACE reads, yielding one entry per CDR3 protein. This table has 800,000 to 950,000 distinct CDR3 sequences, around 36% appearing once. Input material: blood. The receptors stem from a man younger than 35 in good health.

This clonotype was counted many times. The chain recombines TRBV12-3 or TRBV12-4 with TRBJ1-1, with D possibly matching TRBD1 (6 bases). The CDR3 spans 15 residues. V was pared by 2 bases and J by 4 bases, with 14 bases between. This CDR3 reads CASSLYTGSGTEAFF. The DNA for the CDR3 is TGTGCCAGCAGTTTATATACAGGGAGCGGCACTGAAGCTTTCTTT.

This clonotype was counted a single time. This may be a read error, as it is one base from a much larger clone. V and J are TRBV14 and TRBJ1-4; D is possibly TRBD1 (5 bases). The CDR3 totals 14 residues. Germline-derived CDR1 and CDR2 are SGHDN and FVKESK. The CDR3 reads CVSSLPGVRGKLFF. In DNA form, the CDR3 reads TGTGTCAGCAGCCTACCGGGAGTGAGGGGAAAACTGTTTTTT.

This clonotype was seen more than once but under ten times. CDR3 DNA: TGTGCCAGCAGTTCCAGCAGACAGGGGGGGACCAAAAACATTCAGTACTTC. Its translation: CASSSSRQGGTKNIQYF. The rearrangement links TRBV12-3 or TRBV12-4 to TRBJ2-4, with 9 bases matching TRBD1. Germline trimming cut 4 bases from V and 2 bases from J; bases unmatched to any gene: 9. The CDR3 length is 17 residues.

This clonotype was counted only a few times. The V call is TRBV5-6, the J call TRBJ1-5, with 7 bases matching TRBD1. Germline values: CDR1 SGHDT, CDR2 YYEEEE. The junction had 11 bases not matched to a gene; V was cut back by 4 bases and J by 4 bases. The CDR3 is made up of 16 amino acids. The CDR3 loop reads CASSLRETGRNQPQHF. DNA for the CDR3: TGTGCCAGCAGCCTCCGGGAGACAGGGAGGAATCAGCCCCAGCATTTT.

V usage is TRBV29-1 and J usage is TRBJ2-2, with no clear D. The germline V and J ends were trimmed by 7 bases and 0 bases, with 9 bases remaining between them. The CDR3 length is 13 residues. Germline V gene sequence: CDR1 SQVTM, CDR2 ANQGSEA. CDR3 loop: CSGTVTNTGELFF. The DNA of the CDR3 is TGCAGCGGAACAGTTACGAACACCGGGGAGCTGTTTTTT.

This clonotype occurred a few times. The chain couples TRBV4-2 to TRBJ2-7; 12 bases align to TRBD2. With V trimmed by 0 bases and J by 7 bases, 7 bases remained unmatched. Germline V gene data show CDR1 as LGHNA and CDR2 as YNFKEQ. CDR3 length equals 16 residues. This chain's CDR3 is CASSQERTSGVHEQYF. The CDR3 nucleotides are TGTGCCAGCAGCCAAGAACGGACTAGCGGGGTCCATGAGCAGTACTTC.

This clonotype was seen at least ten times. The CDR3 loop reads CASAYRENSEQFF. For the CDR3, the DNA is TGTGCCAGCGCATACAGGGAGAATAGTGAGCAGTTCTTC. The chain has TRBV2 and TRBJ2-1; tentatively, D is TRBD1 (6 bases). Germline V CDR1 and CDR2: SNHLY, FYNNEI. Trimming pared 8 bases from V and 9 bases from J, leaving 17 bases between. The CDR3 spans 13 residues. The whole variable domain, filled in from reference TRBV2 and TRBJ2-1, reads EPEVTQTPSHQVTQMGQEVILRCVPISNHLYFYWYRQILGQKVEFLVSFYNNEISEKSEIFDDQFSVERPDGSNFTLKIRSTKLEDSAMYFCASAYRENSEQFFGPGTRLTVL.

The rearrangement links TRBV21-1 to TRBJ2-2; the D call TRBD2 from the table was never checked on the DNA. TRBV21-1 counts as a pseudogene. The CDR3 covers 16 residues. The CDR3 nucleotides are TGTGCCAGCAGCAAAGCGCGTGGCGGGGATGACGGGGAGCTGTTTTTT. As protein: CASSKARGGDDGELFF.

The chain combines TRBV12-3 or TRBV12-4 with TRBJ2-2, with D hard to call. Trimming stripped 5 bases from V and 0 bases from J, with 7 bases between. The CDR3 is made up of 14 amino acids. The DNA for the CDR3 is TGTGCCAGCAGTCCCCGGGCGAACACCGGGGAGCTGTTTTTT. Translating it yields CASSPRANTGELFF.

In the case of this clonotype: A much larger clone differs by one base, so this may be a read error. The conserved final phenylalanine or tryptophan is absent from the CDR3, which likely points to a read error. The chain couples TRBV20-1 to TRBJ2-7; 8 positions match TRBD1. With V trimmed by 1 base and J by 0 bases, 14 bases remained unmatched. Per the germline V gene, CDR1 is DFQATT and CDR2 is SNEGSKA (reference sequence). This CDR3 region has 18 residues. The CDR3 is CSARVGRKSGQASYEQYY. CDR3 nucleotide sequence: TGCAGTGCTAGAGTTGGGCGAAAATCGGGACAGGCCTCCTACGAGCAGTACTAC.

At least ten counts were recorded for this clonotype. At one boundary the junction diverges from the germline segment, which might be a read error. The chain employs TRBV5-1 and TRBJ2-3; D remains ambiguous. Germline CDR1 reads SGHRS; CDR2 reads YFSETQ. The CDR3 sequence is 13 residues long. CDR3 residues: CASSLFSTDTQYF. CDR3 nucleotide sequence: TGTGCCAGCAGCTTGTTCAGCACAGATACGCAGTATTTT.

The rearrangement links TRBV7-2 to TRBJ1-4; TRBD1 agrees at 7 bases. V lost 5 bases, J lost 8 bases, and 8 bases stayed unmatched. The CDR3 consists of 14 residues. From germline, CDR1 is SGHTA and CDR2 FQGNSA. For the CDR3, the DNA is TGTGCCAGCAGCCAAGGGACAGCGGGGGAAAAACTGTTTTTT. This translates into CASSQGTAGEKLFF.

This chain connects TRBV29-1 to TRBJ2-6; D is ambiguous. V was clipped by 1 base and J by 2 bases, with 6 bases between them. The CDR3 extends over 14 amino acids. CDR1 and CDR2 from the germline V gene are SQVTM and ANQGSEA. The DNA for the CDR3 is TGCAGCGTTGAAGGAAATGCTGGGGCCAACGTCCTGACTTTC. It is translated as CSVEGNAGANVLTF.

This sequence joins TRBV20-1 and TRBJ2-7; possibly TRBD1 or TRBD2 for D (5 bases each). The germline gives CDR1 DFQATT, CDR2 SNEGSKA (reference sequence). Trimming removed 4 bases at V and 0 bases at J, with 13 bases between. This CDR3 spans 14 amino acids. The CDR3 is CSATWAGSSYEQYF. The CDR3 nucleotides are TGCAGTGCTACGTGGGCAGGGAGCTCCTACGAGCAGTACTTC.

The chain carries TRBV7-9 and TRBJ1-2; D remains unclear. V gave up 10 bases and J gave up 0 bases, with 15 bases separating them. The germline CDR1 and CDR2 sequences are SEHNR and FQNEAQ (reference sequence). This CDR3 is built from 14 residues. In DNA, the CDR3 is TGTGCCATAGATGCGGGGTCAGCTAACTATGGCTACACCTTC. Translation: CAIDAGSANYGYTF.

The chain links TRBV6-6 to TRBJ2-3, with D maybe TRBD2 (6 bases). The CDR3 contains 15 residues. Germline CDR1 reads MNHNY; CDR2 reads SVGAGI (reference sequence). V dropped 2 bases and J dropped 0 bases, with 9 bases sitting between them. CDR3 in amino acids: CASSYPGTSTDTQYF. The DNA for the CDR3 is TGTGCCAGCAGTTACCCTGGGACTAGCACAGATACGCAGTATTTT.

This rearrangement joins TRBV20-1 to TRBJ2-1; 7 nucleotides agree with TRBD2. The length of the CDR3 is 17 residues. Trimming at V came to 6 bases and at J to 4 bases, leaving 18 bases not matched to a gene. Germline V gene data show CDR1 as DFQATT and CDR2 as SNEGSKA (reference sequence). CDR3 DNA: TGCAGTGCCGTCCGGGACTACCGGTCGCGACAATACAATGAGCAGTTCTTC. The encoded protein is CSAVRDYRSRQYNEQFF.

To note about this clonotype: Possible read error: a much larger clone is one base away. This chain connects TRBV5-1 to TRBJ1-2; 7 bases match TRBD1. Germline loops: CDR1 SGHRS, CDR2 YFSETQ. This CDR3 has 15 amino acids. V lost 7 bases to trimming and J lost 7 bases; unmatched junction nucleotides: 16. In DNA, the CDR3 is TGCGCCAGCTGCCGGGGACAGCAGCCGGGGAGTGGCTACACCTTC. Protein sequence: CASCRGQQPGSGYTF. Full variable domain (remainder filled in from reference TRBV5-1 and TRBJ1-2): KAGVTQTPRYLIKTRGQQVTLSCSPISGHRSVSWYQQTPGQGLQFLFEYFSETQRNKGNFPGRFSGRQFSNSRSEMNVSTLELGDSALYLCASCRGQQPGSGYTFGSGTRLTVV.

This chain joins TRBV7-9 and TRBJ2-3; D tentatively fits TRBD1 or TRBD2 (5 bases each). Trimming removed 1 base from V and 3 bases from J, with 11 bases in between. CDR1 is SEHNR and CDR2 is FQNEAQ in the germline V gene (reference sequence). The CDR3 has 15 amino acids. The DNA of the CDR3 is TGTGCCAGCAGCTTAGGGGACGGGGCGACAGATACGCAGTATTTT. Amino acid sequence: CASSLGDGATDTQYF.

To note about this clonotype: A much larger clone is a single base away; this may be a read error. Here the CDR3 DNA reads TGTGTCAGCAGAGATGAGCGGGGGGACAATGAGCAGTTCTTC. Translated: CVSRDERGDNEQFF. The chain has TRBV12-3 or TRBV12-4 and TRBJ2-1; 9 positions match TRBD2. The CDR3 runs 14 residues.

The chain couples TRBV9 to TRBJ1-3; TRBD1 matches at 10 bases. V was pared by 4 bases and J by 5 bases, with 12 bases of the junction left unmatched. The CDR3 contains 17 residues. In germline, CDR1 is SGDLS, CDR2 YYNGEE. This chain's CDR3 is CASSQGTGDQNRNTIYF. The DNA for the CDR3 is TGTGCCAGCAGCCAGGGGACAGGGGACCAAAACAGAAACACCATATATTTT.

The chain combines TRBV5-1 with TRBJ2-3; 9 bases are shared with TRBD2. The CDR3 totals 17 residues. Germline loops: CDR1 SGHRS, CDR2 YFSETQ. With 3 bases clipped from V and 0 bases from J, the junction kept 8 bases outside the gene matches. Here the CDR3 reads CASSSVPSGDSTDTQYF. CDR3 DNA sequence: TGCGCCAGCAGCTCCGTCCCTAGCGGGGATAGCACAGATACGCAGTATTTT.

In DNA, the CDR3 is TGTGCCAGCAGCTCCGGGACAGGGAAGGTCTGTGGCTACACCTTC. Residues: CASSSGTGKVCGYTF. This chain connects TRBV5-5 to TRBJ1-2; 9 nucleotides line up with TRBD1. Losses at the gene ends were 3 bases for V and 7 bases for J; bases not matched to a gene: 10. The germline V gene has CDR1 SGHKS and CDR2 YYEKEE (reference sequence). The CDR3 contains 15 residues.

This chain joins TRBV5-1 and TRBJ2-5; no clear D. V was shortened by 0 bases and J by 3 bases, with 9 bases between the two germline ends. CDR1 is SGHRS and CDR2 is YFSETQ in the germline V gene. The CDR3 totals 14 residues. The CDR3 nucleotides read TGCGCCAGCAGCTTGGATCTGTGGGAAGAGACCCAGTACTTC. It translates to CASSLDLWEETQYF.

This clonotype showed up just a few times. J is TRBJ2-3 and V is TRBV7-9; 13 nucleotides line up with TRBD2. Germline values: CDR1 SEHNR, CDR2 FQNEAQ (reference sequence). Unmatched junction bases numbered 7, after V lost 4 bases and J lost 6 bases. The CDR3 length is 16 residues. CDR3 DNA sequence: TGTGCCAGCAGCTCCGGACTAGCGGGGGATTCGGATACGCAGTATTTT. This encodes CASSSGLAGDSDTQYF.

This clonotype was found many times. J is TRBJ1-2 and V is TRBV4-3, with D uncertain. This CDR3 contains 15 residues. Germline V gene data show CDR1 as LGHNA and CDR2 as YSLEER. V lost 0 bases and J lost 0, with 8 bases in between. In nucleotides, the CDR3 is TGCGCCAGCAGCCAAGATAAGAGACCTAACTATGGCTACACCTTC. Its protein product is CASSQDKRPNYGYTF.